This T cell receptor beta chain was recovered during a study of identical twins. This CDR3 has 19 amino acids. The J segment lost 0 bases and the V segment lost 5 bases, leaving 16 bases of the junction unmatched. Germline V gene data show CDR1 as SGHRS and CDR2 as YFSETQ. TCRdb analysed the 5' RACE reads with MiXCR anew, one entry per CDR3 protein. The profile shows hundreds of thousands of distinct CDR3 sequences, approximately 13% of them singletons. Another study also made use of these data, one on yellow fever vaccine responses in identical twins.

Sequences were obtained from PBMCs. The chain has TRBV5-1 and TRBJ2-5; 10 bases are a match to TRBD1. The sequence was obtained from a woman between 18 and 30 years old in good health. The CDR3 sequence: CASSSDRGLPLLHQETQYF. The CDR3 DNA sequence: TGCGCCAGCAGTTCTGACAGGGGGCTCCCCCTATTACACCAAGAGACCCAGTACTTC.